This T cell receptor beta chain was identified during a study of shared clonotypes between healthy human individuals (dated by TCRdb to 2020 to 2021). About the full investigation: The cohort comprised a couple of women and three men aged 18 to 49 years. For each donor, CD4 naive and CD4 memory were each run on three plates, CD8 naive on two plates, and CD8 memory on one plate. Libraries were prepared and TCR repertoires were sequenced by different laboratories using diverse techniques, in order to increase sequencing depth and limit assay-specific biases. Per donor, leukapheresis produced somewhere between about 0.8 and 9 billion PBMCs. To estimate repertoire size and how much clonotypes are shared between individuals, the study performed deep sequencing of blood TCR repertoires from roughly five healthy adults.

The donors were healthy, HIV-negative adults with no recently reported acute infections or vaccinations. Every donor was a Caucasian adult residing in Nashville, Tennessee, USA. CD4+ T cells were enriched by magnetic negative selection; naive cells were then positively selected on CD45RA, and the negative fraction formed the memory subset. After blood collection by leukapheresis, PBMCs were isolated using Ficoll-Histopaque density gradient centrifugation and then cryopreserved in the vapor phase of liquid nitrogen. Analytical flow cytometry was used to check the purity and quantity of each magnetically sorted T cell population. From each sorted fraction, genomic DNA was isolated and quantified by UV absorbance on a Nanodrop 2000c. The research as a whole found: Because the study included only a small number of donors, the genetic and exposure-history diversity represented was limited. Around 5.4% of naive CD4, more than 3% of naive CD8, approximately 2.2% of memory CD4, and 0.4% of memory CD8 clonotypes were shared across a handful of donors. Compared with non-shared clonotypes, the clonotypes found in all four sorted-subset donors had higher generation probabilities. Sampling was limited to blood, and TCR repertoires in tissue likely differ from TCR repertoires in blood. Incomplete sequencing was indicated by rarefaction of sorted-subset datasets, despite the large sequencing depth. Naive subsets generally had larger estimated clonotype richness than memory subsets did. Pairwise subsampling indicated that sequencing depth was expected to affect the degree of clonotype sharing among donors.

Trimming costs V 3 bases and J 0 bases, and their ends lie 17 bases apart. The germline V gene sets CDR1 to MGHRA and CDR2 to YSYEKL. Taken from cysteine to phenylalanine, the CDR3 has 18 residues. The CDR3 DNA has 54 bases and is translated from base 1. Using the deep immunoSEQ assay, TCR CDR3 regions were amplified from genomic DNA by multiplex PCR. Genomic DNA extracted from each cell subset was distributed evenly over all wells of several immunoSEQ 96-well plates, and each plate served as one replicate. For sorted subsets, each replicate PCR was loaded with 150 to 250 ng genomic DNA, equivalent to 25,000 to 30,000 T cell genomes. Purified libraries were quantified with a Qubit 3.0 fluorometer, sized on a Bioanalyzer 2100, and re-quantified with the KAPA Library Quantification kit. Every immunoSEQ 96-well plate was sequenced on a separate single-read 150-cycle Illumina NextSeq 550 flow cell. From the authors' description of their analysis: The immunoSEQ output contained only junctional sequences without quality scores, so filtering could not match that applied to full-length reads. To assign V/J genes and CDR3, sequences were annotated against IMGT germline references using PyIR, a Python wrapper for IgBLAST v1.9. Any read was removed if the V/J assignment was weak (E-value above 1e-6), the CDR3 was missing, or the read contained stop codons, out-of-frame junctions, or ambiguous translated residues. V3J clonotypes were defined as sequences sharing the same inferred V gene, J gene, and CDR3 amino acid sequence. Percentage overlap between repertoires was calculated by dividing the number of shared unique clonotypes by the size of the smaller repertoire. RTK rarefaction, the Chao1 estimator, and Recon v2.1 estimates of unobserved clonotypes were used to assess repertoire richness. Generation probabilities for all TCRbeta clonotypes obtained by the gDNA method from four donors were computed using OLGA. This immuneACCESS table, as held by TCRdb, lists in-frame sequences with V and J called but not all clones. Of the missing ones, under half trace to an unresolved V gene in checked studies; the others have no known cause. For V, J and clone size, that table is used; D and trimming come from the DNA. The sample has approximately 1,500,000 clones on record, under 99% of them singletons. Of the sample, roughly 0.4% is held by the ten largest clones.

Comments on this clone: Its antigen remains unidentified. No clone much larger than this one lies a single base away; base qualities are absent.

This TCR derives from a man aged 30 to 39 in good health. The rearrangement joined TRBV4-1 to TRBJ1-4; perhaps TRBD1 is the D gene, with 5 bases matching. Sample: naive CD4+ T cells sorted from blood. In light of the paper, this sample's cell subset or site label describes: CD45RA+ positively selected. The bases read TGCGCCAGCAGCCAGGAATTTGACAGCCGAGCAACTAATGAAAAACTGTTTTTT. It is translated as CASSQEFDSRATNEKLFF.